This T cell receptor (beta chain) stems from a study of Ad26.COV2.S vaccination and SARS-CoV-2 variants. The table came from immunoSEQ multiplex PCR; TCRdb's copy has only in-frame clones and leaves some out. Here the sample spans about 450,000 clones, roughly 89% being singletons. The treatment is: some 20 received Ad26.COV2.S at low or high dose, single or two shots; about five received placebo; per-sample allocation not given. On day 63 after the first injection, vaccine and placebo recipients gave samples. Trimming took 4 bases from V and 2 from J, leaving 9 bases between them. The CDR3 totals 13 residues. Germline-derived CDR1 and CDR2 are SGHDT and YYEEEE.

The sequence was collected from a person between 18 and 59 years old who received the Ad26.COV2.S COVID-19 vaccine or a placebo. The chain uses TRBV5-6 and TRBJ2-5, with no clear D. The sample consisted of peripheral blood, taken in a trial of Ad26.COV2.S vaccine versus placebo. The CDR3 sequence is CASSPGPQETQYF. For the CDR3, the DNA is TGTGCCAGCAGCCCAGGACCACAAGAGACCCAGTACTTC.